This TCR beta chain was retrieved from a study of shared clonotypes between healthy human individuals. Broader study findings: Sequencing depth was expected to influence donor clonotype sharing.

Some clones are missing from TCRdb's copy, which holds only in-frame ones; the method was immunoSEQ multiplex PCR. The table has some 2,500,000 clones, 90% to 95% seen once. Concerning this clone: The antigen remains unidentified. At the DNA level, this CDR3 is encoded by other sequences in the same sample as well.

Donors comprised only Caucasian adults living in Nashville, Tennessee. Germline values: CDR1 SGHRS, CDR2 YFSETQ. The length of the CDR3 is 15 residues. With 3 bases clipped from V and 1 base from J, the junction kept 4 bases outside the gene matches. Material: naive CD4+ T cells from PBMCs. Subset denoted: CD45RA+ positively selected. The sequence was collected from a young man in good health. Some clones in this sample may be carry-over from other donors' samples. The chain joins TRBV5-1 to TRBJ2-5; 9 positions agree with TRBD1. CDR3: CASSSGQGSQETQYF. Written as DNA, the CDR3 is TGCGCCAGCAGCTCGGGACAGGGCAGCCAAGAGACCCAGTACTTC.